Sequencing of this T cell receptor beta chain was carried out in a study of cytomegalovirus exposure and HLA in healthy donors. This PCR relied on a set of 60 Vbeta primers and 13 Jbeta primers. As processed by the authors: Later reanalysis found tens of millions of unique TCR beta chains, around 9.9 million of them shared. Assay used: immunoSEQ multiplex PCR; TCRdb lists only in-frame clones, some missing. V and J calls and clone size follow that table, whereas D and trimming were derived from the DNA. The repertoire holds 100,000 or so clones, with approximately 82% as singletons. The CDR3 loop spans 15 amino acids. CDR1 and CDR2 from the germline V gene are SGHAT and FQNNGV. Trimming at V came to 2 bases and at J to 5 bases, leaving 3 bases not matched to a gene.

This chain joins TRBV11-2 and TRBJ1-6; the match to TRBD1 covers 7 bases. The receptor comes from a man in his forties or fifties in good health and CMV-seropositive. Input material: PBMCs. The CDR3 sequence: CASSLTGDHNSPLHF. The CDR3 region has the DNA TGTGCCAGCAGCTTAACAGGGGACCATAATTCACCCCTCCACTTT.